The T cell receptor (beta chain) under discussion was sequenced for a study of T-cell memory formation after mild COVID-19. Study in general: The TCR clusters were mostly specific to one donor. Study-level points and caveats: Some responding clones appeared in pre-infection memory, suggesting cross-reactive memory joined. The study found balanced CD4/CD8 in clones contracting day 15 to 85 and a CD4+ lean in later expanders.

TCRdb ran MiXCR on the 5' RACE reads and lists one entry per CDR3 protein. The sample shows roughly 130,000 distinct CDR3 sequences, over 15% of them seen only once. The CDR3 is 16 amino acids. Per the germline V gene, CDR1 is LGHDT and CDR2 is YNNKEL (reference sequence). V was pared by 0 bases and J by 4 bases, with 5 bases of the junction left unmatched. On this clonotype itself: Its target is not known.

The sequenced material came from PBMCs or a T cell subset sorted from them (not recorded which). V is TRBV3-1 and J is TRBJ2-3; 9 nucleotides match TRBD1. This clonotype was sampled from a man between 18 and 29 years old who had mild COVID-19 (a few samples of this study predate the infection). Cell type and time point are not known. The CDR3 nucleotides read TGTGCCAGCAGCCAAGATCGGGACAGGGCCTCAGATACGCAGTATTTT. This gives the protein CASSQDRDRASDTQYF.